A single sample gave rise to the 4 T cell receptor beta chains below, sequenced in a study of blood T cells in healthy people across ages. Sample-barcoded 5' priming and a J-beta primer mix drove a second PCR of about 6 to 11 cycles. TCRdb itself ran the 5' RACE reads through MiXCR, one entry per CDR3 protein. Of hundreds of thousands of distinct CDR3 sequences detected, roughly 50% appear once; the ten largest clones hold 20% to 25%. Material: blood. The receptors were gathered from a man aged 25 to 45 in good health.

V gene TRBV12-3 or TRBV12-4 combines with J gene TRBJ2-1, with 8 nucleotides matching TRBD1. The CDR3 length is 19 residues. The J segment lost 0 bases and the V segment lost 4 bases, leaving 14 bases of the junction unmatched. In DNA form, the CDR3 reads TGTGCCAGCAGTTCCGGGACAGGTAGCCCATGGGACTCCTACAATGAGCAGTTCTTC. Encoded protein: CASSSGTGSPWDSYNEQFF.

The chain uses TRBV2 and TRBJ1-4; 10 bases fit TRBD1. Trimming cost V 6 bases and J 6 bases; bases outside gene matches: 10. The CDR3 spans 16 residues. CDR1 and CDR2 from the germline V gene are SNHLY and FYNNEI. The CDR3 sequence: CASRRDRGISDEKLFF. DNA for the CDR3: TGTGCCAGCAGGAGGGACAGGGGAATTTCTGATGAAAAACTGTTTTTT.

The chain combines TRBV25-1 with TRBJ2-5; 9 bases fit TRBD1. J was trimmed by 13 bases and V by 1 base; bases with no gene match: 10. This CDR3 is built from 14 residues. Germline V gene lookup returns CDR1 MGHDK and CDR2 SYGVNS. The CDR3 loop reads CASSELYGDRASYF. The CDR3 DNA is TGTGCCAGCAGTGAATTATACGGGGACAGGGCATCGTACTTC.

The chain carries TRBV9 and TRBJ2-6; tentatively, D is TRBD1 (6 bases). CDR3 length: 18 residues. From germline, CDR1 is SGDLS and CDR2 YYNGEE. Trimming stripped 4 bases from V and 1 base from J, with 18 bases between. The CDR3 DNA follows: TGTGCCAGCAGCCCCCGGACAGACTTTATTTCTGGGGCCAACGTCCTGACTTTC. Its translation is CASSPRTDFISGANVLTF.